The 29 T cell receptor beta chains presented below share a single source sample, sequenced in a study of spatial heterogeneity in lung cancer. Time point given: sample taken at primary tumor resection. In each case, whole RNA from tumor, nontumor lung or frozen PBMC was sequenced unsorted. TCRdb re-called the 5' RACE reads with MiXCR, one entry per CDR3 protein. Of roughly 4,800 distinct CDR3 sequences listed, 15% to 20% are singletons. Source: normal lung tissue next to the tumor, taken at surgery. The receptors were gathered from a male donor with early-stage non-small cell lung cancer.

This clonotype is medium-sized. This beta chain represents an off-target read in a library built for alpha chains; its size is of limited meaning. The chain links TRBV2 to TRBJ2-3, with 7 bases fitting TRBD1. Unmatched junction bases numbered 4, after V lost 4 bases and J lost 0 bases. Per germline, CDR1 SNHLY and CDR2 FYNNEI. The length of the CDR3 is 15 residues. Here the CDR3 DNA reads TGTGCCAGCAGTGGGGGGACAGCTAGCACAGATACGCAGTATTTT. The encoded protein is CASSGGTASTDTQYF.

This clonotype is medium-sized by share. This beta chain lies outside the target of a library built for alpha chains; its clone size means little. The CDR3 nucleotides are TGTGCCAGCAGCCCCCCCTTCAAAGGCCATGGCTACACCTTC. It specifies CASSPPFKGHGYTF. The J gene is TRBJ1-2, the V gene TRBV28; no reliable D call. CDR3 length: 14 amino acids. The V gene's germline CDR1 is MDHEN and CDR2 SYDVKM. V shed 6 bases and J shed 6 bases, with 17 bases lying between them.

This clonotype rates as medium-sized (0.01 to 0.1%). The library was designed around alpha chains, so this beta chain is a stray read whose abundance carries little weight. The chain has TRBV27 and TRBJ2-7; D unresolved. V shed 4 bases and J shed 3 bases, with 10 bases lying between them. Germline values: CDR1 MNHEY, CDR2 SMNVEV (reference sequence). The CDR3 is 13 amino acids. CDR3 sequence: CASSSGAHYEQYF. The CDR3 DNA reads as TGTGCCAGCAGTTCAGGTGCCCACTACGAGCAGTACTTC.

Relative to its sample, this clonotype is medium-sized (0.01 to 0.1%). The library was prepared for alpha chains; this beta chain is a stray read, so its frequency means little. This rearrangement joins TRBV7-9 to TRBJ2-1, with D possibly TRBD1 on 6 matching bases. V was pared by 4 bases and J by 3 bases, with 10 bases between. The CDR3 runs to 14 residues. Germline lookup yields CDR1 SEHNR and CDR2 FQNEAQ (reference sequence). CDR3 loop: CASSYGGNYNEQFF. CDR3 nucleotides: TGTGCCAGCAGCTATGGGGGCAACTACAATGAGCAGTTCTTC. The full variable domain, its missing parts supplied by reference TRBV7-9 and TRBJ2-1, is DTGVSQNPRHKITKRGQNVTFRCDPISEHNRLYWYRQTLGQGPEFLTYFQNEAQLEKSRLLSDRFSAERPKGSFSTLEIQRTEQGDSAMYLCASSYGGNYNEQFFGPGTRLTVL.

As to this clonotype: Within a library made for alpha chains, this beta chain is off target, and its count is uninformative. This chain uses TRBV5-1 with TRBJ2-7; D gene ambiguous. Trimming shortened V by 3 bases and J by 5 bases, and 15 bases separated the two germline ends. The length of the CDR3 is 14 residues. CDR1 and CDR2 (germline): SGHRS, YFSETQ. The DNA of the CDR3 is TGCGCCAGCAGCTCGTCCCAGTCCCTTGACGAGCAGTACTTC. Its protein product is CASSSSQSLDEQYF. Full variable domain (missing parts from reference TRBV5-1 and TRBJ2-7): KAGVTQTPRYLIKTRGQQVTLSCSPISGHRSVSWYQQTPGQGLQFLFEYFSETQRNKGNFPGRFSGRQFSNSRSEMNVSTLELGDSALYLCASSSSQSLDEQYFGPGTRLTVT.

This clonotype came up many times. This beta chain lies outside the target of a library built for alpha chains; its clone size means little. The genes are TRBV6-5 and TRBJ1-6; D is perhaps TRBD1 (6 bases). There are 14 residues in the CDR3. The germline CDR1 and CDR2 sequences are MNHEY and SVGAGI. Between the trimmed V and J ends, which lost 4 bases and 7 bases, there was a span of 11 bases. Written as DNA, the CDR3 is TGTGCCAGCAGTTTCAGGGGACTCAATTCACCCCTCCACTTT. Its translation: CASSFRGLNSPLHF.

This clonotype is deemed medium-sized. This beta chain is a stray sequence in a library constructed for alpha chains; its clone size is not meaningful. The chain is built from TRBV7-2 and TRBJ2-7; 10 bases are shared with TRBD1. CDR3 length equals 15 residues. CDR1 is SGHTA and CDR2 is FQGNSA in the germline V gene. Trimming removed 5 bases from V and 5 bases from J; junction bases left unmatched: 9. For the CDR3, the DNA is TGTGCCAGCAGCAAAAGGACAGGGGGGTTGGACGAGCAGTACGTC. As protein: CASSKRTGGLDEQYV.

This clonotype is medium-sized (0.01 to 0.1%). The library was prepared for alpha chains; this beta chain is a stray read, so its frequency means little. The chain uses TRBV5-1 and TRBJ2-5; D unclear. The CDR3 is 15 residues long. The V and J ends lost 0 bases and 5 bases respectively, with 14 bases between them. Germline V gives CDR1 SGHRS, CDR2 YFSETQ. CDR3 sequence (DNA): TGCGCCAGCAGCTTGGATACCCCCCTCCGGGAGACCCAGTACTTC. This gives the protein CASSLDTPLRETQYF.

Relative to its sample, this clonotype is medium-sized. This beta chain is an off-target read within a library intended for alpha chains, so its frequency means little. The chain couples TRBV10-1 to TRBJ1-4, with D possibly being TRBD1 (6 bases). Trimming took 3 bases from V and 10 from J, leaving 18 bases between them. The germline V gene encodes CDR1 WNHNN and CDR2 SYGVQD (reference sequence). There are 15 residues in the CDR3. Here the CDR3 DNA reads TGCGCCAGCAGTGATCGGGGAAAGGGGGACGGAAAACTGTTTTTT. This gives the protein CASSDRGKGDGKLFF.

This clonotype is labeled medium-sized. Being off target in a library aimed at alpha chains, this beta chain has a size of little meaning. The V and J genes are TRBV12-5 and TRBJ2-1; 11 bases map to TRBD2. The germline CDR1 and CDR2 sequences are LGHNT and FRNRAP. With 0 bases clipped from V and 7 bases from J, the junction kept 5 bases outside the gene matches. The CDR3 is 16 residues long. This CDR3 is CASGLVLAGVMNEQFF. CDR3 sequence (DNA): TGTGCTAGTGGTTTGGTACTAGCGGGAGTGATGAATGAGCAGTTCTTC. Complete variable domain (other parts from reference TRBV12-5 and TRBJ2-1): DARVTQTPRHKVTEMGQEVTMRCQPILGHNTVFWYRQTMMQGLELLAYFRNRAPLDDSGMPKDRFSAEMPDATLATLKIQPSEPRDSAVYFCASGLVLAGVMNEQFFGPGTRLTVL.

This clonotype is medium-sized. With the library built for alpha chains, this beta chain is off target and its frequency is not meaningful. In nucleotides, the CDR3 is TGTGCCAGCAGTGAGGGGACTAGCGCCTACAATGAGCAGTTCTTC. It codes for CASSEGTSAYNEQFF. The chain carries TRBV6-4 and TRBJ2-1; 10 nucleotides agree with TRBD2. The trim removed 3 bases at V and 2 bases at J, leaving 1 base unmatched. In germline, CDR1 is MRHNA, CDR2 SNTAGT. The CDR3 extends over 15 amino acids.

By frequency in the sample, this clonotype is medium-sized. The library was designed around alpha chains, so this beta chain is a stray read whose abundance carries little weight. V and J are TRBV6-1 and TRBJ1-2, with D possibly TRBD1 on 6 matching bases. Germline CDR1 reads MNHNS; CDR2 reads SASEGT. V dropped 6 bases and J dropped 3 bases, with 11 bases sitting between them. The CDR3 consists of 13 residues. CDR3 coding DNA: TGTGCCAGCAGCGAACAGGGAGACTATGGCTACACCTTC. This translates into CASSEQGDYGYTF.

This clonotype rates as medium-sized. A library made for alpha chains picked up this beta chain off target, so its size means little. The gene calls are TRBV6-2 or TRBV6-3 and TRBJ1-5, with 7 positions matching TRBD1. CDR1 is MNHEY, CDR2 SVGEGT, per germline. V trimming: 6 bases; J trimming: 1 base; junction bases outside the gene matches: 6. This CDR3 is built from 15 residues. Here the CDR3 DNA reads TGTGCCAGCAGACAGACAGGGAGCAGCAATCAGCCCCAGCATTTT. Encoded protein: CASRQTGSSNQPQHF.

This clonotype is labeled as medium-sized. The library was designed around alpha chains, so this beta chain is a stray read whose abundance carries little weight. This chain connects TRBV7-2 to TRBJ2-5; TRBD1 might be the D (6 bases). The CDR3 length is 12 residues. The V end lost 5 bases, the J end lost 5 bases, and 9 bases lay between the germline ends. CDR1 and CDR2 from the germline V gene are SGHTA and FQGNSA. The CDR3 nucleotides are TGTGCCAGCAGCCAGGGGATGGAGACCCAGTACTTC. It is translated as CASSQGMETQYF. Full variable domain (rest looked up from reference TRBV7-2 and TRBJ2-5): GAGVSQSPSNKVTEKGKDVELRCDPISGHTALYWYRQSLGQGLEFLIYFQGNSAPDKSGLPSDRFSAERTGGSVSTLTIQRTQQEDSAVYLCASSQGMETQYFGPGTRLLVL.

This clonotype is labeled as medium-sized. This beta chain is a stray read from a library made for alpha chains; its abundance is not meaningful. CDR3 protein: CASSSGGREETQYF. The CDR3 DNA sequence: TGTGCCAGCAGTTCAGGGGGAAGGGAAGAGACCCAGTACTTC. The chain combines TRBV28 with TRBJ2-5; 7 bases match TRBD1. The V gene end was trimmed by 4 bases and the J gene end by 3 bases; junction bases not matched to a gene: 5. The CDR3 runs 14 residues. Germline assignment: CDR1 MDHEN and CDR2 SYDVKM.

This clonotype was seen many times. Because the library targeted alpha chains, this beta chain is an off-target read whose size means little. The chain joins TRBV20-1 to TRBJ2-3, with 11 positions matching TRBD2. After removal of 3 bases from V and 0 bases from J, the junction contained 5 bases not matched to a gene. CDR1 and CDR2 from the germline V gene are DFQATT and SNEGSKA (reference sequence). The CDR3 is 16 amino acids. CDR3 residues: CSARLSGRVSTDTQYF. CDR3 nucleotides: TGCAGTGCTAGGCTTAGCGGGAGGGTTAGCACAGATACGCAGTATTTT.

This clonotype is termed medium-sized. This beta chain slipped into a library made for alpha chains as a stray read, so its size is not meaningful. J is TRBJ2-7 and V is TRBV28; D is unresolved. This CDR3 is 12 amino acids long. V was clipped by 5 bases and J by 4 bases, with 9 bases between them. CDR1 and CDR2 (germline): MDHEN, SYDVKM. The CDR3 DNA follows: TGTGCCAGCAGTCCCCACCGATACGAGCAGTACGTC. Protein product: CASSPHRYEQYV.

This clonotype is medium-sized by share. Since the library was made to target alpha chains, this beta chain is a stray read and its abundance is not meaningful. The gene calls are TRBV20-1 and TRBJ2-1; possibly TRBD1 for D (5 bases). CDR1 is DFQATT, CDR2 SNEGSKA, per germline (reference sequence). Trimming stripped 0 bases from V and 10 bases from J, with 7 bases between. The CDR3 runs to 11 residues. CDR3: CSARENREQFF. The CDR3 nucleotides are TGCAGTGCTAGAGAAAACAGGGAGCAGTTCTTC.

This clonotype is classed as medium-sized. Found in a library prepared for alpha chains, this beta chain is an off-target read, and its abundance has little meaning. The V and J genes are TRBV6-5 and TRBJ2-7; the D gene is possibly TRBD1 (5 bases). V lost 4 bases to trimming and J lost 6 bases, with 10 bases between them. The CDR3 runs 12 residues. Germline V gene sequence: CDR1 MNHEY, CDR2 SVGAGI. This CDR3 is CASSSPRGEQYV. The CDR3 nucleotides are TGTGCCAGCAGTTCCCCAAGGGGCGAGCAGTACGTC.

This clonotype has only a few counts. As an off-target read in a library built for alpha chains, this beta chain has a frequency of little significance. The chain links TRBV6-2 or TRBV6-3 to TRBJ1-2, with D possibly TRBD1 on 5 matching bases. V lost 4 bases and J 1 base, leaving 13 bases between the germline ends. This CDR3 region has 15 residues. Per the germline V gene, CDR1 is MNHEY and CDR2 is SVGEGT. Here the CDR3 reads CASSFLDKFNYGYTF. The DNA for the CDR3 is TGTGCCAGCAGTTTCCTGGACAAATTTAACTATGGCTACACCTTC.

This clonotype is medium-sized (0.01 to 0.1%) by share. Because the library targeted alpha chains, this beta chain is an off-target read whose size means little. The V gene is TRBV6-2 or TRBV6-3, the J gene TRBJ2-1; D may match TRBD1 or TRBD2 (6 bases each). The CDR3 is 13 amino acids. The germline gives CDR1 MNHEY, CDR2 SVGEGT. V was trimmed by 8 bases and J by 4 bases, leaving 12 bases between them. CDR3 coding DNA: TGTGCCAGCGGAGGGGGGCTGTACAATGAGCAGTTCTTC. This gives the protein CASGGGLYNEQFF.

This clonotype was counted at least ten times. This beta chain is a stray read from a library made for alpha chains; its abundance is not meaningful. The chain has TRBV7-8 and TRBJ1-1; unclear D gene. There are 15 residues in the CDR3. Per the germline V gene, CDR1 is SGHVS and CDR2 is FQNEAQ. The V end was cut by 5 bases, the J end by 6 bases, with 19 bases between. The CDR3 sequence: CASSLRTVLDAEAFF. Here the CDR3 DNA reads TGTGCCAGCAGCCTTCGTACGGTCCTCGACGCTGAAGCTTTCTTT. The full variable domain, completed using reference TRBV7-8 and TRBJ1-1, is GAGVSQSPRYKVAKRGQDVALRCDPISGHVSLFWYQQALGQGPEFLTYFQNEAQLDKSGLPSDRFFAERPEGSVSTLKIQRTQQEDSAVYLCASSLRTVLDAEAFFGQGTRLTVV.

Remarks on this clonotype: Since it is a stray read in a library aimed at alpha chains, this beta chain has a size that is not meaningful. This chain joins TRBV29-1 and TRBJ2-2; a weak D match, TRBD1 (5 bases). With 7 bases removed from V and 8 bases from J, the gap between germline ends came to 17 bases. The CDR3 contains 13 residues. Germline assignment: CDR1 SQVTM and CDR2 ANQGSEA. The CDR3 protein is CSETETPRGELFF. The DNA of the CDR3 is TGCAGCGAGACAGAGACCCCACGGGGGGAGCTGTTTTTT.

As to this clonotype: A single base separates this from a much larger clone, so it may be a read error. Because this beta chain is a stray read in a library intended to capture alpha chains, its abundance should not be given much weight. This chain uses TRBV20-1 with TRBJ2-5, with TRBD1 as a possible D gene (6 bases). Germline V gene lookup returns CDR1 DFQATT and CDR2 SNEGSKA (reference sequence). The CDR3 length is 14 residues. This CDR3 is CIATGGGRQETQYF. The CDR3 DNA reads TGCATTGCCACTGGGGGCGGGCGCCAAGAGACCCAGTACTTC.

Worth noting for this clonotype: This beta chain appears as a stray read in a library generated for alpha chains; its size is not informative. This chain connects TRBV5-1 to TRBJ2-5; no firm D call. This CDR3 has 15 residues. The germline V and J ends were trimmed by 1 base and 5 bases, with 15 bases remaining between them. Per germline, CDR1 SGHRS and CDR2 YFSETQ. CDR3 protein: CASSLYGSLRETQYF. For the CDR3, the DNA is TGCGCCAGCAGCTTGTATGGCTCCCTCCGGGAGACCCAGTACTTC.

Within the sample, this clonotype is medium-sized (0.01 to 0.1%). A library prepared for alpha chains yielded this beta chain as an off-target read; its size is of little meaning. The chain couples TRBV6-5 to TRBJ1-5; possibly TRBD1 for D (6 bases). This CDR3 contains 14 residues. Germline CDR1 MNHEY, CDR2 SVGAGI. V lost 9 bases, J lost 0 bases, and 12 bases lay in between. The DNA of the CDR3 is TGTGCCAGGAACAGGGTTTGTAGCAATCAGCCCCAGCATTTT. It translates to CARNRVCSNQPQHF.

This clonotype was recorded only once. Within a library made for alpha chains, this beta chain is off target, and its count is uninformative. CDR3 sequence reads: CASSALGLAGNEQFF. The DNA of the CDR3 is TGTGCCAGCAGCGCGCTGGGACTAGCGGGAAATGAGCAGTTCTTC. The V gene is TRBV14, the J gene TRBJ2-1; 13 nucleotides agree with TRBD2. V lost 5 bases, J lost 7 bases, and 5 bases stayed unmatched. This CDR3 spans 15 amino acids. Germline V gene sequence: CDR1 SGHDN, CDR2 FVKESK.

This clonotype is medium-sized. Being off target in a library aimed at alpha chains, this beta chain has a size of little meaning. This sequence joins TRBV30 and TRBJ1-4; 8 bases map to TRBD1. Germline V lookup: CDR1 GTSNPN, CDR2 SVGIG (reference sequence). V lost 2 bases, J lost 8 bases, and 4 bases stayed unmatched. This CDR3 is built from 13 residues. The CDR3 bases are TGTGCCTGGAGTTGGGACAGGAACGAAAAACTGTTTTTT. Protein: CAWSWDRNEKLFF.

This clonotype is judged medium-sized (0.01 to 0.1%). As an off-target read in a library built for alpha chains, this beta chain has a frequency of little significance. CDR3 in amino acids: CASSLPGLAGVGETQYF. The CDR3 DNA reads TGTGCCAGCAGTCTACCGGGACTAGCGGGAGTAGGAGAGACCCAGTACTTC. The chain has TRBV28 and TRBJ2-5; 14 positions agree with TRBD2. V was pared by 5 bases and J by 4 bases, with 9 bases of the junction left unmatched. Germline values: CDR1 MDHEN, CDR2 SYDVKM. The CDR3 is 17 amino acids.